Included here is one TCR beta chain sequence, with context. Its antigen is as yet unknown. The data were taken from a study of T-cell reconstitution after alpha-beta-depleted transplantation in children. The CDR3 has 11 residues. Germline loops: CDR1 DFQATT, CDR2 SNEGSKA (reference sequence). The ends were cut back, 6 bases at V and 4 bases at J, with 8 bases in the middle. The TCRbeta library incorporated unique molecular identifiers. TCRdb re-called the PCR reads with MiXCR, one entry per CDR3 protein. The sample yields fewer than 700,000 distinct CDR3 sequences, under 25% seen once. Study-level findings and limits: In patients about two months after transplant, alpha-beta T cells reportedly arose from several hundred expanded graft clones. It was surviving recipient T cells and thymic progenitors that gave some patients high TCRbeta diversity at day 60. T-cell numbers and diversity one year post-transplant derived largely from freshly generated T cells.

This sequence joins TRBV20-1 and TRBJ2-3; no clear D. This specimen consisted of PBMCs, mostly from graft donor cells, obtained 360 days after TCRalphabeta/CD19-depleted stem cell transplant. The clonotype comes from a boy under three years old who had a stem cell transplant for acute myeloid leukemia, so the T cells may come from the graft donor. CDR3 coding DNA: TGCAGTGCGAGCCAGGCAGATACGCAGTATTTT. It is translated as CSASQADTQYF.